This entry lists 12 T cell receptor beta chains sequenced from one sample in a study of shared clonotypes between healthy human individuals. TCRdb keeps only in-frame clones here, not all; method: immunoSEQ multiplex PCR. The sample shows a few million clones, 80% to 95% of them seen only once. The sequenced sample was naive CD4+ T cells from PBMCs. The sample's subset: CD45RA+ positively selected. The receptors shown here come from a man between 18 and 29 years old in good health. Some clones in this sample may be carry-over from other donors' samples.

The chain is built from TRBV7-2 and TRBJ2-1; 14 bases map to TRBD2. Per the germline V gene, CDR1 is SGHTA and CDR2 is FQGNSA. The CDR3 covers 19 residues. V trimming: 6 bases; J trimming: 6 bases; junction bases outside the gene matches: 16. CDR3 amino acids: CASRETKGRGTSGSNEQFF. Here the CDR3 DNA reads TGTGCCAGCAGGGAGACTAAGGGGCGGGGGACTAGCGGGAGCAATGAGCAGTTCTTC.

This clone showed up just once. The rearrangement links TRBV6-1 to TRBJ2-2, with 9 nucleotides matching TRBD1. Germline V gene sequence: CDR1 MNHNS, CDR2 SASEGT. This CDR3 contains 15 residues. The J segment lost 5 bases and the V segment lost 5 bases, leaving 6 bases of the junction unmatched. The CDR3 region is CASSSIGTGTGELFF. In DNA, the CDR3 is TGTGCCAGCAGTTCCATTGGGACAGGGACCGGGGAGCTGTTTTTT.

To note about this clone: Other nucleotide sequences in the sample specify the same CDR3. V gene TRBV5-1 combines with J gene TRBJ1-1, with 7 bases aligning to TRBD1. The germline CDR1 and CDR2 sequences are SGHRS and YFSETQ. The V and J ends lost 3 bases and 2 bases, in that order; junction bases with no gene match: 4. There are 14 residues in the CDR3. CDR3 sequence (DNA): TGCGCCAGCAGCTCACAGGGGCCCAACACTGAAGCTTTCTTT. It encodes CASSSQGPNTEAFF. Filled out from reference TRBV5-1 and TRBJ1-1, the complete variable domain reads KAGVTQTPRYLIKTRGQQVTLSCSPISGHRSVSWYQQTPGQGLQFLFEYFSETQRNKGNFPGRFSGRQFSNSRSEMNVSTLELGDSALYLCASSSQGPNTEAFFGQGTRLTVV.

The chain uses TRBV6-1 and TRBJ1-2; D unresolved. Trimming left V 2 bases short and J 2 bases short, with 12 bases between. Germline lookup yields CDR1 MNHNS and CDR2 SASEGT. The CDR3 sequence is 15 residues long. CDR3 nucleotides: TGTGCCAGCAGTGAATTAAGGGAGCGGAACTATGGCTACACCTTC. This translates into CASSELRERNYGYTF.

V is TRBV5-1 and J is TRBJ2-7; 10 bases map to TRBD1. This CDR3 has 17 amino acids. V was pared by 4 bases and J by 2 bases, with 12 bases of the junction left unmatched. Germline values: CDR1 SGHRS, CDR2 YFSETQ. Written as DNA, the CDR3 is TGCGCCAGCAGCCCCCTTCCTACGGGACAGGGGACCTACGAGCAGTACTTC. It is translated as CASSPLPTGQGTYEQYF.

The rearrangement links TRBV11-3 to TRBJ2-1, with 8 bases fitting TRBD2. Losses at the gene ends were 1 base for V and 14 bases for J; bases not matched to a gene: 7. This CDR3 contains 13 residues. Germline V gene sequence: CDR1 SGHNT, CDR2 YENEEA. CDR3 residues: CASSLAGSGIEFF. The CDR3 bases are TGTGCCAGCAGCTTAGCAGGTAGCGGGATAGAGTTCTTC.

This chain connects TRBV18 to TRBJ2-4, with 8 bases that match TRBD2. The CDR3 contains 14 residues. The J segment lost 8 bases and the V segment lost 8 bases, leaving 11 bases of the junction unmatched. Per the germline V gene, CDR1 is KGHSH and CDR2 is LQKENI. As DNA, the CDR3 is TGTGCCAGCCGGGAGGGACGTACATGGGACATTCAGTACTTC. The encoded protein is CASREGRTWDIQYF.

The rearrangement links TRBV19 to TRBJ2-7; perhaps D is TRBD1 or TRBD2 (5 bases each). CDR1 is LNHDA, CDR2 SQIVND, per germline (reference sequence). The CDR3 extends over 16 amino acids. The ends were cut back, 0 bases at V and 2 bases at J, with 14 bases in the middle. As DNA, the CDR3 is TGTGCCAGTAGTATAGATTCGACTGGGGGAGCCTACGAGCAGTACTTC. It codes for CASSIDSTGGAYEQYF.

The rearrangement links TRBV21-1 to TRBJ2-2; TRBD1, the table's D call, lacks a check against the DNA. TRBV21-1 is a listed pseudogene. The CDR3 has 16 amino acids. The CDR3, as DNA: TGTGCCAGCAGGACACGACACACAGGCTTGACCGGGGAGCTGTTTTTT. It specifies CASRTRHTGLTGELFF.

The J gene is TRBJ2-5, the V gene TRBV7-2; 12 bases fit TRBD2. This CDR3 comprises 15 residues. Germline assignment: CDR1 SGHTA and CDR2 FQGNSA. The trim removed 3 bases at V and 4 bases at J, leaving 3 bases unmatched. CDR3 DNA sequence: TGTGCCAGCAGCTTCAGACTAGCGGGAGCAGAGACCCAGTACTTC. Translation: CASSFRLAGAETQYF.

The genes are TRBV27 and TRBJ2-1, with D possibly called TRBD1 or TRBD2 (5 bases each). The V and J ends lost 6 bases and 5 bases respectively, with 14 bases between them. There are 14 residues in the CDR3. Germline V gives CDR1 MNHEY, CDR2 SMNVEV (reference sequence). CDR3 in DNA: TGTGCCAGCAGGTATAGGCAGGGAGACAATGAGCAGTTCTTC. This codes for CASRYRQGDNEQFF.

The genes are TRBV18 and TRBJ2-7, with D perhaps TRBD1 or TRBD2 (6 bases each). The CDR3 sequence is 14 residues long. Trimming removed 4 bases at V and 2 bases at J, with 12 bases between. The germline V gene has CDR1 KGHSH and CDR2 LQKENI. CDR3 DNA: TGTGCCAGCTCACGGAAGGGGGGCACCTACGAGCAGTACTTC. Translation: CASSRKGGTYEQYF.